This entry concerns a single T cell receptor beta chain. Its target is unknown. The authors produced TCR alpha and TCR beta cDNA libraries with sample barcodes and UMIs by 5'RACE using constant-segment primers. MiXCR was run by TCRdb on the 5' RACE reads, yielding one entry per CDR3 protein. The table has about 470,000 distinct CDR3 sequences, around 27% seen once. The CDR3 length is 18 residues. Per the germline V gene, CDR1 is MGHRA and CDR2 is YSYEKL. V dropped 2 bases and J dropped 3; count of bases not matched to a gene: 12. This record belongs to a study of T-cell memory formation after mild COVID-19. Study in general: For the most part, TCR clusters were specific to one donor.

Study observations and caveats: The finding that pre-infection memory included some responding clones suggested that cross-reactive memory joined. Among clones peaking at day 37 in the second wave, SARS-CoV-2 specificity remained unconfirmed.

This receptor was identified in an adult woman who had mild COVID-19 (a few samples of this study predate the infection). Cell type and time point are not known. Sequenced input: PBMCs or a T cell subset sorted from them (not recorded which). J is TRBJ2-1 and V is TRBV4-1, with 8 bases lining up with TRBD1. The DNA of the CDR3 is TGCGCCAGCAGCCAATTACAGGGGGGCTCTTCTTTCTACAATGAGCAGTTCTTC. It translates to CASSQLQGGSSFYNEQFF.